The entry below describes one T cell receptor (beta chain). These data belong to a study of T-cell memory formation after mild COVID-19. The CDR3 is made up of 13 amino acids. The germline gives CDR1 DFQATT, CDR2 SNEGSKA (reference sequence). Trimming removed 6 bases at V and 4 bases at J, with 13 bases between. TCRdb analysed the 5' RACE reads with MiXCR anew, one entry per CDR3 protein. Altogether 400,000 to 500,000 distinct CDR3 sequences are present, approximately 25% being singletons, with the ten largest covering roughly 9.7%. J is TRBJ2-1 and V is TRBV20-1; no clear D. This sequence was found in an adult woman who had mild COVID-19 (a few samples of this study predate the infection). Cell type and time point are not known. The sequencing sample was made of PBMCs or a T cell subset sorted from them (not recorded which). The CDR3 region is CSADSLPYNEQFF. CDR3 nucleotide sequence: TGCAGTGCCGACTCCTTACCTTACAATGAGCAGTTCTTC.